This TCR beta chain stems from a study of regulatory T cells in long-lasting Graves disease. Arm-PCR of CDR3 regions with iRepertoire HTBI primers generated TCR beta libraries. TCRdb redid the calling of the multiplex PCR reads with MiXCR, one entry per CDR3 protein. This sample has a few hundred thousand distinct CDR3 sequences, with 13% found just once. The V gene end was trimmed by 2 bases and the J gene end by 4 bases; junction bases not matched to a gene: 5. Germline values: CDR1 DFQATT, CDR2 SNEGSKA (reference sequence). The CDR3 spans 14 residues. Documented time point: newly diagnosed GD, antithyroid drugs for less than 3 months. The authors made the TCR library using RNA they extracted from PBMCs. This same sample was also part of a study on T cells in Graves' hyperthyroidism and ophthalmopathy. As that report states: The TCR CDR3 was amplified in a first-round RT-PCR using the HTBI primer set.

The TCR comes from a young man with Graves disease. Sequenced here: peripheral blood mononuclear cells (PBMCs), sampled at new diagnosis, from a patient treated with antithyroid drugs. The gene calls are TRBV20-1 and TRBJ2-1; 7 nucleotides agree with TRBD2. CDR3: CSARFEGGYNEQFF. The CDR3 DNA reads as TGCAGTGCTAGATTCGAGGGAGGGTACAATGAGCAGTTCTTC.